The T cell receptor beta chain described here comes from a study of CD8 T cells in ankylosing spondylitis. For this clonotype: The antigen is unknown.

The germline V gene has CDR1 SQVTM and CDR2 ANQGSEA. The CDR3 runs 8 residues. V lost 7 bases, J lost 10 bases, and 7 bases lay in between. As the method for making TCR beta libraries, quantitative 5'-RACE with molecular barcodes was used. TCRdb reanalysed the 5' RACE reads using MiXCR and keeps one entry per CDR3 protein. The sample includes about 450,000 distinct CDR3 sequences, 25% to 30% of them seen just once. Study outcomes and limitations: The authors reported significant enrichment of disease-linked clones in matched ankylosing spondylitis synovial fluid. For ankylosing spondylitis blood, a TCR beta motif of under ten highly homologous variants appeared characteristic.

The chain couples TRBV29-1 to TRBJ1-2; D call uncertain. The sequence was obtained from a male donor with ankylosing spondylitis. Sequences were obtained from blood, either unsorted or a sorted T cell fraction (not recorded which). DNA for the CDR3: TGCAGCGCAGACCCCTACACCTTC. Amino acids: CSADPYTF. The complete variable domain, with remaining parts taken from reference TRBV29-1 and TRBJ1-2, reads SAVISQKPSRDICQRGTSLTIQCQVDSQVTMMFWYRQQPGQSLTLIATANQGSEATYESGFVIDKFPISRPNLTFSTLTVSNMSPEDSSIYLCSADPYTFGSGTRLTVV.